Here is one T cell receptor beta chain with its context. What it binds is not known. The time point is: recipient sample about 28 days before transplant, after cytoreduction. Blood collection times were about day -28 and days 30, 100, 180 posttransplant. These data belong to a study of T cell clonotyping in hematopoietic cell transplantation. The wider study: Recipient samples before transplant were obtained post-cytoreduction. Findings of the study overall: Graft donor and pretransplant recipient Inverse Simpson Index values predicted broader posttransplant TCR diversity. After transplant, recipient diversity fell while pathologically expanded clonotypes grew through day 180.

TCRdb's table, derived via immunoSEQ multiplex PCR, lists solely in-frame clones and lacks some. The sample has some 28,000 clones, roughly 84% seen once; the top ten hold about 1.8%. Losses at the gene ends were 6 bases for V and 2 bases for J; bases not matched to a gene: 5. CDR1 is SQVTM and CDR2 is ANQGSEA in the germline V gene. The CDR3 is 13 amino acids. The chain couples TRBV29-1 to TRBJ2-3, with TRBD2 matching over 7 bases. Material: peripheral blood mononuclear cells, obtained before stem cell transplant. The origin of this receptor is a man aged 40-49 years with acute myeloid leukemia. Some clones in this sample may be carry-over from other donors' samples. The DNA for the CDR3 is TGCAGCGTCACAGCGGGATTCACAGATACGCAGTATTTT. This gives the protein CSVTAGFTDTQYF.